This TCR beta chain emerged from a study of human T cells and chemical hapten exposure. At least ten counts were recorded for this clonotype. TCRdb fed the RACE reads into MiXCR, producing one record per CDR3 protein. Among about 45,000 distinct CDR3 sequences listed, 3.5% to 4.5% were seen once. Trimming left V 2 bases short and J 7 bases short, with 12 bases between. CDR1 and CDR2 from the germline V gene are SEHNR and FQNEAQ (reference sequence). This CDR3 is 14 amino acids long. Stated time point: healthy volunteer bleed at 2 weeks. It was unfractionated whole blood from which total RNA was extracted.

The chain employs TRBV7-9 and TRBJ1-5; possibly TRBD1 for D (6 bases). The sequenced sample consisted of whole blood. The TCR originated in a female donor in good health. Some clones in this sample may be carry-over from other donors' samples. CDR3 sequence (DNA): TGTGCCAGCAGCTTAAACAGGGCTGGGCAGCCCCAGCATTTT. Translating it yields CASSLNRAGQPQHF.